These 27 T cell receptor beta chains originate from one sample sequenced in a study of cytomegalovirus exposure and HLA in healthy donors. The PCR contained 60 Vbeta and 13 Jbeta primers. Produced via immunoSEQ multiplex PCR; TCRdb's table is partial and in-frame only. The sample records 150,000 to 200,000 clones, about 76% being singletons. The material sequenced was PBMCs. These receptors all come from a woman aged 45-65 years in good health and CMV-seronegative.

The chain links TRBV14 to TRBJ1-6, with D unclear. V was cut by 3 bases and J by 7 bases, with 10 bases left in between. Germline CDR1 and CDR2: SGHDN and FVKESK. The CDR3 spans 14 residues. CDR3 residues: CASSHGQSNSPLHF. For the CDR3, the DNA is TGTGCCAGCAGCCATGGCCAGTCCAATTCACCCCTCCACTTT.

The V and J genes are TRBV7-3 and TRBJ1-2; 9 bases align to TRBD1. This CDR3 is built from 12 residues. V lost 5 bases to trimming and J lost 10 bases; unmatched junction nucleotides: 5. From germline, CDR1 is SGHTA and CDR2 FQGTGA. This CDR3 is CASSGTGLVYTF. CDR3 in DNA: TGTGCCAGCAGCGGGACAGGGTTAGTCTACACCTTC.

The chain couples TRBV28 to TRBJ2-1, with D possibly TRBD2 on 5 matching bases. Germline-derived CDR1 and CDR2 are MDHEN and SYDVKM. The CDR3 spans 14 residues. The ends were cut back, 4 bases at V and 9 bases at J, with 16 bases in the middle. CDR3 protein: CASSSPPGLGEQFF. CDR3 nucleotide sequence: TGTGCCAGCAGTTCTCCCCCGGGATTGGGTGAGCAGTTCTTC.

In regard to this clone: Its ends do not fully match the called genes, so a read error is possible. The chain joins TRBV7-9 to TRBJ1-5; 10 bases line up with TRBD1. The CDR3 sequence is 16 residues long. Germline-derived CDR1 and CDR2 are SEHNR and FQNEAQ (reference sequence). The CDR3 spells CSSSRGQGNSNQPQHF. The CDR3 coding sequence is TGTTCCAGCAGCCGGGGACAGGGGAATAGCAATCAGCCCCAGCATTTT.

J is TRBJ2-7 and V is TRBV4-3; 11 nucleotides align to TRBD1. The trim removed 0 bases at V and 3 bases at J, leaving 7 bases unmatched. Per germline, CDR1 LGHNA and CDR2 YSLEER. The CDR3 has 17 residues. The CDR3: CASSQESEGQGVYEQYF. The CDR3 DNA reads TGCGCCAGCAGCCAAGAGTCCGAGGGACAGGGGGTCTACGAGCAGTACTTC.

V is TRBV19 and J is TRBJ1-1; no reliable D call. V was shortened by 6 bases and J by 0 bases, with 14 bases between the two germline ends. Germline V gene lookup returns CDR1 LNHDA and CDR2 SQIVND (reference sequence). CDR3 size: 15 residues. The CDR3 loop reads CASSPRANLNTEAFF. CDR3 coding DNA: TGTGCCAGTAGCCCTCGAGCAAATCTGAACACTGAAGCTTTCTTT.

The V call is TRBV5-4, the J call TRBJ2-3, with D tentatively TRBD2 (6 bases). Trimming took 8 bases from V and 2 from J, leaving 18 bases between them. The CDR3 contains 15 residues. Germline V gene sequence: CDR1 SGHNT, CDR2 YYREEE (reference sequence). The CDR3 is CASSRGGQITDTQYF. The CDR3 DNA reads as TGTGCCAGTTCTAGAGGAGGGCAGATCACAGATACGCAGTATTTT.

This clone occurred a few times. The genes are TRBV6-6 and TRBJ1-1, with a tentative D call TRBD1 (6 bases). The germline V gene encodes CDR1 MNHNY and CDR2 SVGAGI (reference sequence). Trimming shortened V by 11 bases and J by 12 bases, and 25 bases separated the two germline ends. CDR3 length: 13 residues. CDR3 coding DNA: TGTGCCGCCAGCAAGCGACAGGTTTACGAAACTTTCTTT. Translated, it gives CAASKRQVYETFF.

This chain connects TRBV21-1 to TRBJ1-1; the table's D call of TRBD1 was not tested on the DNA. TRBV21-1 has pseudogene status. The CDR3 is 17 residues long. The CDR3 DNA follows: TGTGCCAGCAGCAAAATGGGCGAAGGGGGTCTAAACACTGAAGCTTTCTTT. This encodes CASSKMGEGGLNTEAFF.

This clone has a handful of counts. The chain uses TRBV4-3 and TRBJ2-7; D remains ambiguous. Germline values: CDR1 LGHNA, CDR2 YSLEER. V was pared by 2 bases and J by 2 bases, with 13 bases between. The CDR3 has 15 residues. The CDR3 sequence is CASSQQAEDPYEQYF. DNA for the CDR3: TGCGCCAGCAGCCAACAGGCCGAAGACCCCTACGAGCAGTACTTC.

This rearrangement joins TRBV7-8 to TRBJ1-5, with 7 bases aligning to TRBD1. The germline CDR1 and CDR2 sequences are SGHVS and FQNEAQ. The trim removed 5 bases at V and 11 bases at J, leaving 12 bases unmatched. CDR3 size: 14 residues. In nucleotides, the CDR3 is TGTGCCAGCAGCCCAGGGGGGCGGGACGTAACCCAGCATTTT. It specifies CASSPGGRDVTQHF.

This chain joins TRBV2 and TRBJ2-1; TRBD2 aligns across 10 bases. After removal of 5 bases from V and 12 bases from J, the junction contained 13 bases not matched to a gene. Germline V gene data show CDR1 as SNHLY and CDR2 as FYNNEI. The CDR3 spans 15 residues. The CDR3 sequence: CASSLKASGGGRQFF. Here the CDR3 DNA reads TGTGCCAGCAGTCTTAAGGCTAGCGGGGGCGGTCGGCAGTTCTTC.

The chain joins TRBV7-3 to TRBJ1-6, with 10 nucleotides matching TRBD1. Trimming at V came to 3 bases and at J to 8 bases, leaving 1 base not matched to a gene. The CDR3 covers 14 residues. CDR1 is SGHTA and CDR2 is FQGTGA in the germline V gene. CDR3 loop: CASSFGTGDSPLHF. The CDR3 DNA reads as TGTGCCAGCAGCTTCGGGACAGGGGATTCACCCCTCCACTTT.

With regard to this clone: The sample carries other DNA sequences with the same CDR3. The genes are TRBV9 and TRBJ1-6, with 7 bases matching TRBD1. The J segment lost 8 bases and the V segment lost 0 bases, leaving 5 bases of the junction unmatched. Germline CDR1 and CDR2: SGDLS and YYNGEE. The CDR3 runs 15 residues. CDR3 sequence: CASSVEGAGDSPLHF. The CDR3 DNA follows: TGTGCCAGCAGCGTAGAGGGGGCAGGTGATTCACCCCTCCACTTT.

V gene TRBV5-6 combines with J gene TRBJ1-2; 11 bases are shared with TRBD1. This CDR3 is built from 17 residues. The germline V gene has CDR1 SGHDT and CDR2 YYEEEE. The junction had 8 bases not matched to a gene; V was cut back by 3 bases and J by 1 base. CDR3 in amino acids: CASSYRDRGIDNYGYTF. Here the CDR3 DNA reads TGTGCCAGCAGCTACCGGGACAGGGGGATTGATAACTATGGCTACACCTTC.

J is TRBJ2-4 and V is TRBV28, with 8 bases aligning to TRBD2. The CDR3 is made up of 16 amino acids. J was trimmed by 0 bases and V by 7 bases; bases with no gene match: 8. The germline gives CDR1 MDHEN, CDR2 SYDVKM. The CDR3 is CASITSGPTAKNIQYF. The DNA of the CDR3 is TGTGCCAGCATCACTAGCGGACCTACAGCCAAAAACATTCAGTACTTC.

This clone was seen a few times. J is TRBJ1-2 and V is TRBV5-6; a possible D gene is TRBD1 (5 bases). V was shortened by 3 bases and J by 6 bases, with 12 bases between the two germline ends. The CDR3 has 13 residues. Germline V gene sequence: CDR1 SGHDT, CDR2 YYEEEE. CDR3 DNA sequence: TGTGCCAGCAGCTGGGAGGGACGAAATGGCTACACCTTC. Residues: CASSWEGRNGYTF.

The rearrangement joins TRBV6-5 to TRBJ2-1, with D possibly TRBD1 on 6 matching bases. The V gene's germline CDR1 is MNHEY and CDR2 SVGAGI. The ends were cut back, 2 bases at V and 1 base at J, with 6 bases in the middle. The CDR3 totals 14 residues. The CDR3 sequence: CASSYDRSYNEQFF. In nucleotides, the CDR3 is TGTGCCAGCAGTTACGACAGGTCCTACAATGAGCAGTTCTTC.

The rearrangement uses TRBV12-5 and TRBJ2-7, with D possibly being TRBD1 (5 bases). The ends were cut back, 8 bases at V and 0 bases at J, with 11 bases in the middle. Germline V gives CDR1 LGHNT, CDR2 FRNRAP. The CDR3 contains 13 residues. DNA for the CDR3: TGTGCTAGTTCCTGGGGCGTCTCCTACGAGCAGTACTTC. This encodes CASSWGVSYEQYF.

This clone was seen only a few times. The CDR3 loop is CAISEGDGEQFF. The CDR3 coding sequence is TGTGCCATCAGTGAAGGGGATGGGGAGCAGTTCTTC. The chain couples TRBV10-3 to TRBJ2-1; the D gene is possibly TRBD1 (5 bases). The V end lost 3 bases, the J end lost 10 bases, and 10 bases lay between the germline ends. The germline CDR1 and CDR2 sequences are ENHRY and SYGVKD. The CDR3 sequence is 12 residues long.

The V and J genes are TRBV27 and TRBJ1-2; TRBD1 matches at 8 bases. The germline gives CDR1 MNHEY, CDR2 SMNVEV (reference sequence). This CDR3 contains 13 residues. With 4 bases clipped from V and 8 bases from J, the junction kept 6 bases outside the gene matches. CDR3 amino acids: CASSSSTGDGYTF. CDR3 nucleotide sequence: TGTGCCAGCAGTTCCTCGACAGGGGACGGCTACACCTTC.

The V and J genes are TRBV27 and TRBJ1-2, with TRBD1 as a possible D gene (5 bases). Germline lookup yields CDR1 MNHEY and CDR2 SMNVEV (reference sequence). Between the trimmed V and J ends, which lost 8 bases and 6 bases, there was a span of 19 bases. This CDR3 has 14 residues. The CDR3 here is CASRESGQADGYTF. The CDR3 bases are TGTGCCAGCCGTGAATCAGGGCAGGCCGATGGCTACACCTTC.

CDR3 nucleotide sequence: TGTGCCAGCAGCTCAGTTAGGGACAGGGACACCGGGGAGCTGTTTTTT. It translates to CASSSVRDRDTGELFF. This rearrangement joins TRBV7-9 to TRBJ2-2; 9 bases line up with TRBD1. J was trimmed by 3 bases and V by 4 bases; bases with no gene match: 6. The CDR3 length is 16 residues. Germline CDR1 and CDR2: SEHNR and FQNEAQ (reference sequence).

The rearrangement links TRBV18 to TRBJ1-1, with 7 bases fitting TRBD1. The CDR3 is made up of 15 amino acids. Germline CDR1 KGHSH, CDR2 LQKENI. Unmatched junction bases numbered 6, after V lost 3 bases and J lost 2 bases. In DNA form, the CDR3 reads TGTGCCAGCTCACCGTCCGGGACAGCAAACACTGAAGCTTTCTTT. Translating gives CASSPSGTANTEAFF. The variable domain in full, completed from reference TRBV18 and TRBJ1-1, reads NAGVMQNPRHLVRRRGQEARLRCSPMKGHSHVYWYRQLPEEGLKFMVYLQKENIIDESGMPKERFSAEFPKEGPSILRIQQVVRGDSAAYFCASSPSGTANTEAFFGQGTRLTVV.

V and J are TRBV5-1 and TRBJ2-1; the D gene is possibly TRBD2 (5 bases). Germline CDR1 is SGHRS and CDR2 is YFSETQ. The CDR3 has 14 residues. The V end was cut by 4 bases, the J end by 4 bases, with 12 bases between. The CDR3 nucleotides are TGCGCCAGCAGCGGTAACGGACTGTACAATGAGCAGTTCTTC. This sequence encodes CASSGNGLYNEQFF.

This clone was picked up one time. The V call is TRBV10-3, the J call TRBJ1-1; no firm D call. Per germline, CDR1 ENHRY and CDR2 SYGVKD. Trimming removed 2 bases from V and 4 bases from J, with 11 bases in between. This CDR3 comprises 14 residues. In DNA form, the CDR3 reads TGTGCCATCAGTGAGAGGGCGGCGGGCACTGAAGCTTTCTTT. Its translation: CAISERAAGTEAFF.

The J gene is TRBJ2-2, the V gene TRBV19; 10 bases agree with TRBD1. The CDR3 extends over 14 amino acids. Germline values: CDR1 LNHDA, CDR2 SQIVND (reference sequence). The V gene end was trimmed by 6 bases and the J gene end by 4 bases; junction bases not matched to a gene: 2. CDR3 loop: CASRRTGGTGELFF. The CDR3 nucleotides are TGTGCCAGTAGGAGGACAGGGGGCACCGGGGAGCTGTTTTTT.